Listed here are 17 T cell receptor beta chains from one sample, sequenced in a study of cytomegalovirus exposure and HLA in healthy donors. Primers: 60 Vbeta forward and 13 Jbeta reverse. The repertoire was sequenced with immunoSEQ multiplex PCR; TCRdb's copy has only in-frame clones and lacks some. The sample lists 150,000 to 200,000 clones; over 60% were seen once. The sample consisted of PBMCs. The receptors shown here come from a woman between 40 and 55 years old in good health and CMV-seronegative.

The CDR3 protein is CASSFGTAYEQYF. As DNA, the CDR3 is TGTGCCAGTAGTTTCGGGACAGCCTACGAGCAGTACTTC. This chain joins TRBV19 and TRBJ2-7, with TRBD1 identical over 7 bases. Germline loops: CDR1 LNHDA, CDR2 SQIVND (reference sequence). The CDR3 is 13 amino acids. V shed 5 bases and J 2 bases; nucleotides not matched to a gene: 3.

This clone was seen once. The chain recombines TRBV6-1 with TRBJ2-1; 11 nucleotides line up with TRBD2. This CDR3 has 17 amino acids. Germline V gives CDR1 MNHNS, CDR2 SASEGT. The V and J ends lost 4 bases and 3 bases, in that order; junction bases with no gene match: 8. The CDR3 reads CASSAGTSGPGYNEQFF. The CDR3 DNA reads as TGTGCCAGCAGTGCCGGGACTAGCGGACCGGGCTACAATGAGCAGTTCTTC.

This chain uses TRBV19 with TRBJ2-2; 12 bases are shared with TRBD2. Unmatched junction bases numbered 16, after V lost 3 bases and J lost 5 bases. CDR3 length: 20 residues. Germline values: CDR1 LNHDA, CDR2 SQIVND (reference sequence). CDR3 amino acids: CASSILGLAGGPVRTGELFF. The CDR3 DNA reads TGTGCCAGTAGTATCCTGGGTCTAGCGGGAGGGCCAGTGCGGACCGGGGAGCTGTTTTTT.

This clone has more than one count but fewer than ten. This chain links TRBV7-8 with TRBJ2-1, with 10 bases fitting TRBD2. This CDR3 contains 15 residues. J gave up 7 bases and V 5 bases, and 8 bases lay outside the gene matches. Germline V gene sequence: CDR1 SGHVS, CDR2 FQNEAQ. As DNA, the CDR3 is TGTGCCAGCAGCCCCGGGACTAGCGTTTGGAATGAGCAGTTCTTC. Amino acids: CASSPGTSVWNEQFF.

The rearrangement joins TRBV10-3 to TRBJ2-5; 7 nucleotides line up with TRBD2. This CDR3 comprises 14 residues. Germline-derived CDR1 and CDR2 are ENHRY and SYGVKD. V trimming: 5 bases; J trimming: 2 bases; junction bases outside the gene matches: 5. CDR3 loop: CAISPGTTQETQYF. The CDR3 DNA reads as TGTGCCATCAGTCCCGGGACTACACAAGAGACCCAGTACTTC.

V and J are TRBV7-7 and TRBJ2-7; TRBD2 aligns across 7 bases. CDR3 length: 15 amino acids. Germline V CDR1 and CDR2: SSHAT, FNYEAQ (reference sequence). With 5 bases clipped from V and 2 bases from J, the junction kept 9 bases outside the gene matches. CDR3 DNA sequence: TGTGCCAGCAGCCCCGGAGCGGGGAGTCCCTACGAGCAGTACTTC. Amino acid sequence: CASSPGAGSPYEQYF.

In its sample, this clone was seen a few times. The genes are TRBV27 and TRBJ1-1; D is unresolved. Germline V CDR1 and CDR2: MNHEY, SMNVEV (reference sequence). This CDR3 comprises 16 residues. The ends were cut back, 2 bases at V and 4 bases at J, with 17 bases in the middle. For the CDR3, the DNA is TGTGCCAGCAGTTTAGGTGGGTACGCGGTTACCACTGAAGCTTTCTTT. Its protein product is CASSLGGYAVTTEAFF.

The rearrangement uses TRBV30 and TRBJ1-2; D may be TRBD1 (6 bases). V was pared by 0 bases and J by 6 bases, with 14 bases between. Germline CDR1 and CDR2: GTSNPN and SVGIG (reference sequence). There are 14 residues in the CDR3. The CDR3 nucleotides read TGTGCCTGGAGTGTACTCAGGGGATACGATGGCTACACCTTC. It codes for CAWSVLRGYDGYTF.

The V call is TRBV5-1, the J call TRBJ2-2; maybe TRBD2 (6 bases). CDR3 length: 17 amino acids. Per germline, CDR1 SGHRS and CDR2 YFSETQ. Trimming took 0 bases from V and 4 from J, leaving 16 bases between them. The CDR3: CASSLDGGGVSTGELFF. The CDR3 nucleotides are TGCGCCAGCAGCTTGGACGGCGGAGGGGTGAGCACCGGGGAGCTGTTTTTT.

The chain is built from TRBV4-1 and TRBJ1-3; TRBD1 might be the D (6 bases). This CDR3 has 15 residues. The V and J ends lost 5 bases and 0 bases respectively, with 11 bases between them. Looked up from germline, CDR1 is MGHRA and CDR2 is YSYEKL. CDR3 residues: CASSFDRNSGNTIYF. The CDR3 nucleotides are TGCGCCAGCAGCTTCGACAGGAACTCTGGAAACACCATATATTTT.

The chain is built from TRBV10-3 and TRBJ2-3, with TRBD2 identical over 10 bases. Germline loops: CDR1 ENHRY, CDR2 SYGVKD. The CDR3 is 16 residues long. V was pared by 5 bases and J by 2 bases, with 7 bases of the junction left unmatched. The CDR3 spells CAISNVAGGPTDTQYF. In DNA, the CDR3 is TGTGCCATCAGTAACGTAGCGGGAGGCCCCACAGATACGCAGTATTTT.

This sequence joins TRBV5-4 and TRBJ1-2, with 8 nucleotides matching TRBD1. The CDR3 consists of 15 residues. The V and J ends lost 0 bases and 6 bases, in that order; junction bases with no gene match: 7. Germline assignment: CDR1 SGHNT and CDR2 YYREEE (reference sequence). The CDR3 DNA sequence: TGTGCCAGCAGCTTGGGGACAGGGTCTTTTGATGGCTACACCTTC. It encodes CASSLGTGSFDGYTF. Together with reference TRBV5-4 and TRBJ1-2, the CDR3 gives the full variable domain: ETGVTQSPTHLIKTRGQQVTLRCSSQSGHNTVSWYQQALGQGPQFIFQYYREEENGRGNFPPRFSGLQFPNYSSELNVNALELDDSALYLCASSLGTGSFDGYTFGSGTRLTVV.

This clone showed up just a few times. Written as DNA, the CDR3 is TGTGCCTGGAGTGTTCTCAGCTCTGGAAACACCATATATTTT. It encodes CAWSVLSSGNTIYF. The chain employs TRBV30 and TRBJ1-3; no definite D call. This CDR3 region has 14 residues. The V and J ends lost 0 bases and 0 bases respectively, with 6 bases between them. Germline assignment: CDR1 GTSNPN and CDR2 SVGIG (reference sequence).

The gene calls are TRBV4-3 and TRBJ2-1; possible D gene TRBD2, 6 bases. The CDR3 runs to 20 residues. The germline CDR1 and CDR2 sequences are LGHNA and YSLEER. V lost 2 bases to trimming and J lost 6 bases, with 29 bases between them. In DNA, the CDR3 is TGCGCCAGCAGCCAACCCGAAGCTAGCGAACATCTGGGGACTCGCAATGAGCAGTTCTTC. Protein sequence: CASSQPEASEHLGTRNEQFF.

The rearrangement links TRBV7-8 to TRBJ1-2; D not certain. The CDR3 contains 17 residues. The ends were cut back, 5 bases at V and 1 base at J, with 20 bases in the middle. Germline V CDR1 and CDR2: SGHVS, FQNEAQ. Here the CDR3 reads CASSPYRIPSGNYGYTF. As DNA, the CDR3 is TGTGCCAGCAGCCCCTACCGAATTCCGTCCGGTAACTATGGCTACACCTTC.

J is TRBJ1-4 and V is TRBV6-5, with D hard to call. V gave up 6 bases and J gave up 7 bases, with 6 bases separating them. Germline V gene lookup returns CDR1 MNHEY and CDR2 SVGAGI. The CDR3 spans 11 residues. The CDR3 bases are TGTGCCAGCAGCCTAGGTGAAAAACTGTTTTTT. Translating it yields CASSLGEKLFF.

V gene TRBV4-2 combines with J gene TRBJ2-2; the match to TRBD2 covers 11 bases. The CDR3 spans 17 residues. V shed 0 bases and J 2 bases; nucleotides not matched to a gene: 2. In germline, CDR1 is LGHNA, CDR2 YNFKEQ. The DNA for the CDR3 is TGTGCCAGCAGCCAAGATCGACTAGCGGGAAACACCGGGGAGCTGTTTTTT. The encoded protein is CASSQDRLAGNTGELFF.